The 10 T cell receptor beta chains listed next were all sequenced from one sample in a study of immune evolution from preneoplasia to lung adenocarcinoma. The protocol was immunoSEQ multiplex PCR, while the TCRdb copy is restricted to in-frame clones and leaves out a portion. The data show about 4,500 clones, about nine tenths seen once. Sequenced input: FFPE invasive lung adenocarcinoma tissue. The receptors come from a person aged 50-59 years with lung adenocarcinoma.

The CDR3 protein is CASSLGLHQETQYF. CDR3 nucleotide sequence: TGTGCCAGCAGCCTAGGACTGCACCAAGAGACCCAGTACTTC. This chain connects TRBV16 to TRBJ2-5; TRBD2 might be the D (5 bases). Deletions cut 4 bases from V and 0 bases from J, with 9 bases between. The CDR3 runs to 14 residues. Looked up from germline, CDR1 is KGHSY and CDR2 is FQNENV.

The V call is TRBV5-1, the J call TRBJ2-1; D may be TRBD1 (6 bases). The CDR3 extends over 12 amino acids. Trimming cost V 5 bases and J 4 bases, with 7 bases left between them. CDR1 is SGHRS and CDR2 is YFSETQ in the germline V gene. The CDR3 DNA reads as TGCGCCAGCAGTACAGGGTACAATGAGCAGTTCTTC. It specifies CASSTGYNEQFF.

The chain's CDR3 is CASSAAGSPSYEQYF. CDR3 DNA: TGTGCCAGCAGCGCGGCCGGCAGTCCCTCCTACGAGCAGTACTTC. The chain recombines TRBV11-1 with TRBJ2-7; D gene unclear. Between the trimmed V and J ends, which lost 5 bases and 0 bases, there was a span of 14 bases. This CDR3 is 15 amino acids long. Germline CDR1 is SGHAT and CDR2 is FQDESV (reference sequence).

The chain links TRBV6-9 to TRBJ2-7, with TRBD2 matching 12 bases. V lost 9 bases to trimming and J lost 5 bases; unmatched junction nucleotides: 14. The CDR3 spans 16 residues. Germline V lookup: CDR1 MNHGY, CDR2 SVAAGI. The chain's CDR3 is CARPETSGSYRDEQYF. In DNA, the CDR3 is TGTGCCAGGCCAGAGACTAGCGGGAGCTATCGGGACGAGCAGTACTTC.

The chain employs TRBV28 and TRBJ2-2, with D possibly being TRBD1 (6 bases). The ends were cut back, 10 bases at V and 1 base at J, with 13 bases in the middle. Per germline, CDR1 MDHEN and CDR2 SYDVKM. The CDR3 has 14 amino acids. This chain's CDR3 is CATIRGGNTGELFF. CDR3 in DNA: TGTGCCACCATAAGAGGGGGGAACACCGGGGAGCTGTTTTTT.

The V gene is TRBV4-1, the J gene TRBJ2-7; 9 bases are a match to TRBD2. Germline V gene lookup returns CDR1 MGHRA and CDR2 YSYEKL. The CDR3 length is 16 residues. V trimming: 1 base; J trimming: 5 bases; junction bases outside the gene matches: 9. In DNA, the CDR3 is TGCGCCAGCAGCCAAGGCGGGAGGGGCAGACGGCACGAGCAGTACTTC. It codes for CASSQGGRGRRHEQYF.

In regard to this clone: One junction end does not reproduce the germline sequence, and a read error may be involved. The chain employs TRBV7-7 and TRBJ2-1; D unresolved. CDR3 length equals 13 residues. Germline V lookup: CDR1 SSHAT, CDR2 FNYEAQ (reference sequence). The CDR3 bases are TGTGCTAGCAGCTTATACGGACACAATGAGCAGTTCTTC. This encodes CASSLYGHNEQFF.

The gene calls are TRBV4-3 and TRBJ2-7, with 7 bases aligning to TRBD1. V dropped 2 bases and J dropped 6; count of bases not matched to a gene: 4. CDR1 is LGHNA, CDR2 YSLEER, per germline. The CDR3 is 13 residues long. The CDR3 DNA reads as TGCGCCAGCAGCCAATCGACAGGGCTCGAGCAGTACTTC. Amino acids: CASSQSTGLEQYF.

Turning to this clone: An end of the junction does not agree with germline; a read error may underlie this. The gene calls are TRBV9 and TRBJ2-7; 9 bases are shared with TRBD2. The CDR3 totals 13 residues. Germline loops: CDR1 SGDLS, CDR2 YYNGEE. DNA for the CDR3: TGTGCCAGCAACGTAGCGGGAGCCTACGAGCAGTACTTC. Its translation is CASNVAGAYEQYF.

This chain links TRBV6-5 with TRBJ1-1, with D unclear. V was trimmed by 7 bases and J by 3 bases, leaving 18 bases between them. Germline V lookup: CDR1 MNHEY, CDR2 SVGAGI. This CDR3 comprises 15 residues. CDR3 in amino acids: CASISVGRSHTEAFF. The CDR3 DNA reads TGTGCCAGCATTTCGGTCGGGAGGTCCCACACTGAAGCTTTCTTT.